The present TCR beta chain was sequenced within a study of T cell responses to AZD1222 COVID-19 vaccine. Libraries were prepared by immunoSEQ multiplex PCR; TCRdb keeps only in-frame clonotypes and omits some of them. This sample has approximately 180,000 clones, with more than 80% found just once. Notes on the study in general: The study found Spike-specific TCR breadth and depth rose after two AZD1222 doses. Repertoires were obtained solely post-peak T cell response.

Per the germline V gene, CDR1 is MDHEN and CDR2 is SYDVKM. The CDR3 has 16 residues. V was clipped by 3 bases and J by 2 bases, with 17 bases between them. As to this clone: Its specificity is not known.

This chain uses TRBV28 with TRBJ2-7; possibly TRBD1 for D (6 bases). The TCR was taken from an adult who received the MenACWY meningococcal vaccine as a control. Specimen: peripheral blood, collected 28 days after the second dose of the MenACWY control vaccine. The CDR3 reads CASSFSWTDLTYEQYF. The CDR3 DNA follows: TGTGCCAGCAGTTTTTCTTGGACAGATCTTACCTACGAGCAGTACTTC.